This section outlines one T cell receptor beta chain sequence together with its context. This specimen includes other DNA sequences encoding the same CDR3. The data were taken from a study of OX40 agonist ivuxolimab in advanced cancers. The CDR3 spans 17 residues. Germline V lookup: CDR1 SGDLS, CDR2 YYNGEE. V was clipped by 0 bases and J by 3 bases; unmatched bases: 11. TCRdb's table, derived via immunoSEQ multiplex PCR, lists solely in-frame clones and lacks some. Of 25,000 or so clones listed, approximately 80% are singletons. The chain is built from TRBV9 and TRBJ1-2; 7 positions match TRBD1. The sample in question was CD4+ or CD8+ T cells sorted from blood, obtained in a trial of the OX40 agonist ivuxolimab. The receptor was isolated from an adult with an advanced solid tumor such as melanoma, head and neck, liver or kidney cancer. Written as DNA, the CDR3 is TGTGCCAGCAGCGTAGGGGGTCGGACAGGAGGCCACTATGGCTACACCTTC. Its protein is CASSVGGRTGGHYGYTF.